Listed here are 15 T cell receptor beta chains from one sample, sequenced in a study of molecular identifiers for immune sequencing clone quantification. TCRdb re-called the PCR reads through MiXCR, storing one row per CDR3 protein. The table lists about half a million distinct CDR3 sequences, 25% of them singletons, with about 0.75% in the top ten. Specimen: naive CD8+ T cells from blood, with Jurkat cell RNA spiked in. The subset is: FACS-sorted CD8+CD4-CCR7+CD45RA+ naive T cells. The receptors come from a human donor in good health. Some libraries in this study had Jurkat cell RNA spiked in.

This clonotype was found once. Since a much larger clone is just one base distant, this may be a read error. This chain joins TRBV7-6 and TRBJ2-5, with D hard to call. Trimming pared 8 bases from V and 4 bases from J, leaving 14 bases between. Germline assignment: CDR1 SGHVS and CDR2 FNYEAQ. CDR3 size: 13 residues. The CDR3: CASGPNFLETQYF. CDR3 nucleotide sequence: TGTGCCAGCGGCCCAAATTTTCTAGAGACCCAGTACTTC.

Note on this clonotype: One end of the junction fails to match germline, which may point to a read error. The chain couples TRBV5-1 to TRBJ2-5; a possible D gene is TRBD2 (6 bases). Per the germline V gene, CDR1 is SGHRS and CDR2 is YFSETQ. This CDR3 is built from 17 residues. The CDR3, as DNA: TGCGCCAGCAGCTTGATCCGCCTGCTGCCGGAGGGAGAGCCCCAGTACTTC. Translating it yields CASSLIRLLPEGEPQYF.

The rearrangement links TRBV20-1 to TRBJ2-5, with 12 bases that match TRBD2. Germline V gives CDR1 DFQATT, CDR2 SNEGSKA (reference sequence). The CDR3 length is 15 residues. The J segment lost 5 bases and the V segment lost 6 bases, leaving 10 bases of the junction unmatched. CDR3 loop: CSAPPSGRAGETQYF. The DNA for the CDR3 is TGCAGTGCCCCCCCTAGCGGGAGGGCAGGGGAGACCCAGTACTTC.

This chain uses TRBV7-6 with TRBJ1-1, with TRBD1 as a possible D gene (6 bases). The CDR3 runs 16 residues. CDR1 and CDR2 from the germline V gene are SGHVS and FNYEAQ. Trimming stripped 5 bases from V and 0 bases from J, with 16 bases between. In nucleotides, the CDR3 is TGTGCCAGCAGCAAAGCCTCCGGGACACTGAACACTGAAGCTTTCTTT. It yields the protein CASSKASGTLNTEAFF.

This clonotype was seen more than once but under ten times. This sequence joins TRBV7-2 and TRBJ2-7, with 7 nucleotides matching TRBD2. Germline values: CDR1 SGHTA, CDR2 FQGNSA. The CDR3 is made up of 16 amino acids. V was clipped by 5 bases and J by 3 bases; unmatched bases: 13. The DNA for the CDR3 is TGTGCCAGCAGCCCAACCAGGACTAGGCCTTACTACGAGCAGTACTTC. Its protein product is CASSPTRTRPYYEQYF.

The chain couples TRBV2 to TRBJ2-5; 8 positions match TRBD1. The CDR3 has 14 amino acids. V trimming: 7 bases; J trimming: 4 bases; junction bases outside the gene matches: 8. Germline V gene data show CDR1 as SNHLY and CDR2 as FYNNEI. The CDR3 DNA follows: TGTGCCAGCATTGGACAGGGAAACGGAGAGACCCAGTACTTC. The encoded protein is CASIGQGNGETQYF.

The V gene is TRBV15, the J gene TRBJ1-1, with 7 bases that match TRBD1. The CDR3 length is 16 residues. Germline-derived CDR1 and CDR2 are LNHNV and YYDKDF (reference sequence). With V trimmed by 1 base and J by 5 bases, 10 bases remained unmatched. The CDR3 DNA reads TGTGCCACCAGCAGAGCTCGACAGGGTATAGGTACTGAAGCTTTCTTT. The encoded protein is CATSRARQGIGTEAFF.

This clonotype appeared a single time. A much larger clone sits a single nucleotide away, making a read error possible. The genes are TRBV29-1 and TRBJ2-2; possibly TRBD2 for D (5 bases). The CDR3 is 12 residues long. The germline gives CDR1 SQVTM, CDR2 ANQGSEA. In nucleotides, the CDR3 is TGCAGCGTTCGACTATACACCGGGGAGCTGCTTTTT. This gives the protein CSVRLYTGELLF.

On this clonotype: Just one base apart from a much larger clone, this may be a read error. The chain joins TRBV27 to TRBJ1-4; 8 bases align to TRBD1. Germline loops: CDR1 MNHEY, CDR2 SMNVEV (reference sequence). This CDR3 comprises 14 residues. The CDR3 is CASSFGQGAENLFF. The CDR3 region has the DNA TGTGCCAGCAGTTTTGGCCAGGGGGCCGAAAATCTGTTTTTT.

Points on this clonotype: This CDR3 fails to terminate in the conserved phenylalanine or tryptophan, so it likely reflects a read error. The chain joins TRBV5-1 to TRBJ2-1; 7 positions match TRBD2. V lost 0 bases to trimming and J lost 6 bases; unmatched junction nucleotides: 0. CDR1 and CDR2 from the germline V gene are SGHRS and YFSETQ. The CDR3 contains 13 residues. The CDR3 DNA follows: TGCGCCAGCAGCTTGGCGGGGGGCAATGAGCAGTTCATC. It translates to CASSLAGGNEQFI.

Of note for this clonotype: The junction shows a germline mismatch at one end, possibly a read error. This chain joins TRBV7-9 and TRBJ2-7; 7 bases are shared with TRBD2. The CDR3 has 16 amino acids. Germline CDR1 is SEHNR and CDR2 is FQNEAQ (reference sequence). The CDR3 reads CVSSPELAPRSYEQYF. In DNA, the CDR3 is TGTGTCAGCAGCCCAGAACTAGCGCCACGATCCTACGAGCAGTACTTC.

Points on this clonotype: One base away lies a much larger clone, so this may be a sequencing read error. The chain links TRBV4-1 to TRBJ2-7; D ambiguous. Per the germline V gene, CDR1 is MGHRA and CDR2 is YSYEKL. The CDR3 length is 13 residues. CDR3 residues: CAGSQVSAYEQYF. The CDR3 region has the DNA TGCGCCGGCAGCCAAGTCTCGGCCTACGAGCAGTACTTC.

The chain recombines TRBV5-1 with TRBJ1-1; 9 bases align to TRBD1. The V segment lost 4 bases and the J segment 1 base; nucleotides outside the gene matches: 11. The CDR3 contains 17 residues. The germline gives CDR1 SGHRS, CDR2 YFSETQ. CDR3 sequence (DNA): TGCGCCAGCAGCCAGAGAATTGACAGGGGGGAGAACACTGAAGCTTTCTTT. As protein: CASSQRIDRGENTEAFF.

This clonotype occurred a few times. This rearrangement joins TRBV10-3 to TRBJ2-7; no clear D gene. Trimming took 2 bases from V and 0 from J, leaving 8 bases between them. The germline CDR1 and CDR2 sequences are ENHRY and SYGVKD. There are 14 residues in the CDR3. CDR3 in amino acids: CAISEGPLSYEQYF. The DNA for the CDR3 is TGTGCCATCAGTGAGGGCCCTCTCTCCTACGAGCAGTACTTC.

The CDR3 DNA is TGTGCCAGCAGTCCTGTGACAGGGGGCCACGAGCAGTACTTC. Encoded protein: CASSPVTGGHEQYF. The rearrangement uses TRBV27 and TRBJ2-7; TRBD1 aligns across 10 bases. Germline CDR1 is MNHEY and CDR2 is SMNVEV (reference sequence). V lost 5 bases and J lost 5; bases outside the gene matches: 6. There are 14 residues in the CDR3.